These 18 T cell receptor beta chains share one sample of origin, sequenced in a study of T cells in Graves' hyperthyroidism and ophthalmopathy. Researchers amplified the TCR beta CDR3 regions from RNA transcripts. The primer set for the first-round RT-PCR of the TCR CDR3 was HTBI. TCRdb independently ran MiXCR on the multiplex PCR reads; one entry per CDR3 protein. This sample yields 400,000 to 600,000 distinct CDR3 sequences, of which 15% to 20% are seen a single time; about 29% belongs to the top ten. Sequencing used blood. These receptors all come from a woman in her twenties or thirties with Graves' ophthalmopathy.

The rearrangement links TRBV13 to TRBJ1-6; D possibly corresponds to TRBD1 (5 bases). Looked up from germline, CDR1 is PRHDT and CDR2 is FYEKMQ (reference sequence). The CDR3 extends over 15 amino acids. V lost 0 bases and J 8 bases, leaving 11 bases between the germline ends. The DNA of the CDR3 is TGTGCCAGCAGCTTAGGCTCAGGGTCAGATTCACCCCTCCACTTT. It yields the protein CASSLGSGSDSPLHF.

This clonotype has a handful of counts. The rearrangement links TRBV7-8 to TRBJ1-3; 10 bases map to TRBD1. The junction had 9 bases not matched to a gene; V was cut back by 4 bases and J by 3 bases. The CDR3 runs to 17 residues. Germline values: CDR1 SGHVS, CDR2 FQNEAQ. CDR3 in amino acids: CASSSPGQGNLGNTIYF. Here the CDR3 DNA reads TGTGCCAGCAGCTCCCCGGGACAGGGGAATCTTGGAAACACCATATATTTT.

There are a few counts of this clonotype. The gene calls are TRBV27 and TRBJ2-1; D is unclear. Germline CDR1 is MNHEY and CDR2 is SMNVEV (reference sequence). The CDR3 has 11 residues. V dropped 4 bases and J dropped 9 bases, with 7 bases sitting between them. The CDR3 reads CASSSSFEQFF. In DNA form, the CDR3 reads TGTGCCAGCAGTTCGTCGTTTGAGCAGTTCTTC.

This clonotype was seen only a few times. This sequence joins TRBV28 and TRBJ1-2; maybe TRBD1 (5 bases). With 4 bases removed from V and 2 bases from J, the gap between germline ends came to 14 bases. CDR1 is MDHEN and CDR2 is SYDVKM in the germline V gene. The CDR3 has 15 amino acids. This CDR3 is CASSYNPGRNYGYTF. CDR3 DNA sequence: TGTGCCAGCAGTTATAATCCGGGGCGGAACTATGGCTACACCTTC.

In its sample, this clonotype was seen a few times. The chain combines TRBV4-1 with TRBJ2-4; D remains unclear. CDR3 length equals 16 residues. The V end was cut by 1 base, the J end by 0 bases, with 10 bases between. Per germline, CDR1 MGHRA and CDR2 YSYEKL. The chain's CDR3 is CASSQVEKLAKNIQYF. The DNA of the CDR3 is TGCGCCAGCAGCCAAGTCGAAAAGTTAGCCAAAAACATTCAGTACTTC.

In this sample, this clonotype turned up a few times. CDR3 residues: CASSLRLAGPVGFSETQYF. DNA for the CDR3: TGTGCCAGCAGCCTAAGACTAGCGGGCCCCGTAGGATTTTCAGAGACCCAGTACTTC. V is TRBV4-2 and J is TRBJ2-5; 10 nucleotides align to TRBD2. The CDR3 runs to 19 residues. V was clipped by 4 bases and J by 4 bases; unmatched bases: 18. The V gene's germline CDR1 is LGHNA and CDR2 YNFKEQ.

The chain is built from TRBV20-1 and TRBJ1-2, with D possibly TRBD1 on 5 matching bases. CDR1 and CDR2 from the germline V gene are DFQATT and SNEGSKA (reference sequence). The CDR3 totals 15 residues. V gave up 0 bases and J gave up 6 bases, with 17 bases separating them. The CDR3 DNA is TGCAGTGCTAGAGATTGGGACCCAGGGATTAATGGCTACACCTTC. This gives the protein CSARDWDPGINGYTF.

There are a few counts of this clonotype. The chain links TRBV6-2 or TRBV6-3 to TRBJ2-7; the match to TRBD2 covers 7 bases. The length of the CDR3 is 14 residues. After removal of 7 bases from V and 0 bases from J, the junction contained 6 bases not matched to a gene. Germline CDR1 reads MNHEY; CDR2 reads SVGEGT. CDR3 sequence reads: CASNVGGYSYEQYF. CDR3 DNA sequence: TGTGCCAGCAACGTGGGGGGGTACTCCTACGAGCAGTACTTC.

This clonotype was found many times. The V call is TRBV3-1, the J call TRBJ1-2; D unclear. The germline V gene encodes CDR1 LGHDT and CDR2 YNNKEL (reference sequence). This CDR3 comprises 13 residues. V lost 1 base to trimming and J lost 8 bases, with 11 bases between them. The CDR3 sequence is CASSQATVGGYTF. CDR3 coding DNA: TGTGCCAGCAGCCAAGCAACCGTGGGGGGCTACACCTTC.

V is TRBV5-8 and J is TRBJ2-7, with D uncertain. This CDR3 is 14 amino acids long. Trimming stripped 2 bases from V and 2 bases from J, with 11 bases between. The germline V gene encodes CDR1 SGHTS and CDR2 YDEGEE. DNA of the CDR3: TGTGCCAGCAGCTTCAGCGAAGGAACCTACGAGCAGTACTTC. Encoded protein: CASSFSEGTYEQYF.

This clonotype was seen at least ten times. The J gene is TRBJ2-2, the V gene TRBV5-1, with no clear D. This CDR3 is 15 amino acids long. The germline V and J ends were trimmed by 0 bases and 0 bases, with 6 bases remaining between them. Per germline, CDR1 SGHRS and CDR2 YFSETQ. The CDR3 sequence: CASSLAGSNTGELFF. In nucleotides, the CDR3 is TGCGCCAGCAGCTTGGCGGGTTCGAACACCGGGGAGCTGTTTTTT.

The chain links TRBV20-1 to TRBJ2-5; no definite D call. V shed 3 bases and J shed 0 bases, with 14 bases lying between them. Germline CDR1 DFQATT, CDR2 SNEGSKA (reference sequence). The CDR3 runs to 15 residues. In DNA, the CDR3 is TGCAGTGCTAGGTCATTCTTGGAGAACCAAGAGACCCAGTACTTC. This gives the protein CSARSFLENQETQYF.

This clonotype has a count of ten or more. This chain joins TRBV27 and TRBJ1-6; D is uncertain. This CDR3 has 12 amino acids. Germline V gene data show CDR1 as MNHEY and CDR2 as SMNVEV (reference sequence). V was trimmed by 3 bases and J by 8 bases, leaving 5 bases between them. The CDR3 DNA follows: TGTGCCAGCAGTTTCCGGGATTCACCCCTCCACTTT. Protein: CASSFRDSPLHF.

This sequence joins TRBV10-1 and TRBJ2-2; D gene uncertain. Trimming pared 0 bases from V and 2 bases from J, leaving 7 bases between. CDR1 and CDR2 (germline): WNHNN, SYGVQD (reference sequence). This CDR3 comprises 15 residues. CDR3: CASSESVPNTGELFF. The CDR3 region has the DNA TGCGCCAGCAGTGAGTCTGTGCCTAACACCGGGGAGCTGTTTTTT.

The CDR3 spells CASSQGQGADEQFF. For the CDR3, the DNA is TGCGCCAGCAGCCAAGGACAGGGGGCGGATGAGCAGTTCTTC. The rearrangement joins TRBV4-3 to TRBJ2-1, with TRBD1 matching over 10 bases. This CDR3 is 14 amino acids long. With V trimmed by 1 base and J by 8 bases, 2 bases remained unmatched. The germline V gene has CDR1 LGHNA and CDR2 YSLEER.

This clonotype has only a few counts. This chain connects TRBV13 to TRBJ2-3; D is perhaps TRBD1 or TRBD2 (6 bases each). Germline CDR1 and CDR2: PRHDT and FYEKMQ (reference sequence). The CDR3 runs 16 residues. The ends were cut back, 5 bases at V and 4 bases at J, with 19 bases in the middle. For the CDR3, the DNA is TGTGCCAGCAGCCCCCGGGGGCCAAGAGTAGCAGATACGCAGTATTTT. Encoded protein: CASSPRGPRVADTQYF. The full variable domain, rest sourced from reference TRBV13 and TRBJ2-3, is AAGVIQSPRHLIKEKRETATLKCYPIPRHDTVYWYQQGPGQDPQFLISFYEKMQSDKGSIPDRFSAQQFSDYHSELNMSSLELGDSALYFCASSPRGPRVADTQYFGPGTRLTVL.

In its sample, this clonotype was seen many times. CDR3 loop: CSARGGTNRASTDTQYF. CDR3 DNA: TGCAGTGCTAGGGGGGGGACCAACAGGGCCTCCACAGATACGCAGTATTTT. The chain employs TRBV20-1 and TRBJ2-3; tentative D call: TRBD2 (7 bases). Germline CDR1 is DFQATT and CDR2 is SNEGSKA (reference sequence). This CDR3 region has 17 residues. V gave up 3 bases and J gave up 2 bases, with 21 bases separating them.

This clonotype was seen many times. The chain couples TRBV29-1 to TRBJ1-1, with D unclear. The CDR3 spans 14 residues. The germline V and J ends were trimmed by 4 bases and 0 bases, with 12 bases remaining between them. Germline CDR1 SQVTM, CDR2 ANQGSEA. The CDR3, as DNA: TGCAGCGTTGCCGGACGGCTGATGAACACTGAAGCTTTCTTT. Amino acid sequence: CSVAGRLMNTEAFF.